Below, 11 T cell receptor beta chains from the same sample are listed, as sequenced in a study of cytomegalovirus exposure and HLA in healthy donors. Primers for the PCR totalled 60 Vbeta and 13 Jbeta. The method was immunoSEQ multiplex PCR; TCRdb's version includes in-frame clones alone and lacks a portion of them. This table holds approximately 170,000 clones, 80% found once. Sequencing was performed on PBMCs. The receptors were gathered from a male donor in good health and CMV-seronegative.

This clone was observed a handful of times. V is TRBV5-1 and J is TRBJ1-4; 7 positions agree with TRBD1. With V trimmed by 0 bases and J by 5 bases, 1 base remained unmatched. Germline assignment: CDR1 SGHRS and CDR2 YFSETQ. The length of the CDR3 is 14 residues. Written as DNA, the CDR3 is TGCGCCAGCAGCTTGGTGGGACAGAATGAAAAACTGTTTTTT. Translating it yields CASSLVGQNEKLFF.

The chain links TRBV6-5 to TRBJ1-5; a weak D match, TRBD1 (5 bases). Germline-derived CDR1 and CDR2 are MNHEY and SVGAGI. CDR3 length equals 12 residues. V dropped 5 bases and J dropped 5 bases, with 7 bases sitting between them. CDR3 amino acids: CASSRGDQPQHF. The CDR3 DNA reads TGTGCCAGCAGTCGGGGGGATCAGCCCCAGCATTTT.

The genes are TRBV5-1 and TRBJ2-3; 10 bases line up with TRBD2. Germline CDR1 SGHRS, CDR2 YFSETQ. The J segment lost 11 bases and the V segment lost 0 bases, leaving 12 bases of the junction unmatched. This CDR3 has 16 amino acids. The CDR3, as DNA: TGCGCCAGCAGCTTGGACCCTAGCGGGGGCGCGGGACGGCAGTATTTT. The encoded protein is CASSLDPSGGAGRQYF.

This clone was picked up a small number of times. The chain recombines TRBV4-1 with TRBJ2-7, with 8 bases fitting TRBD1. With 0 bases clipped from V and 2 bases from J, the junction kept 9 bases outside the gene matches. The germline CDR1 and CDR2 sequences are MGHRA and YSYEKL. The CDR3 extends over 17 amino acids. CDR3 sequence: CASSQDIGGQAAYEQYF. The CDR3 nucleotides are TGCGCCAGCAGCCAAGATATCGGGGGACAGGCGGCCTACGAGCAGTACTTC.

V is TRBV11-2 and J is TRBJ2-5; maybe TRBD1 (6 bases). This CDR3 has 16 amino acids. The germline gives CDR1 SGHAT, CDR2 FQNNGV. The V end was cut by 5 bases, the J end by 3 bases, with 19 bases between. Here the CDR3 DNA reads TGTGCCAGCAGCAAAAATTCCGGGACATCTAAAGAGACCCAGTACTTC. Translated, it gives CASSKNSGTSKETQYF.

The chain couples TRBV27 to TRBJ1-5, with a tentative D call TRBD1 (6 bases). CDR3 length: 15 residues. Germline assignment: CDR1 MNHEY and CDR2 SMNVEV (reference sequence). Trimming took off 2 bases at V and 5 bases at J, with 13 bases between the two ends. The CDR3 DNA reads as TGTGCCAGCAGTTTAGGGGGGGCCGGGTATCAGCCCCAGCATTTT. This translates into CASSLGGAGYQPQHF.

The V call is TRBV9, the J call TRBJ2-1; 8 positions agree with TRBD1. Germline assignment: CDR1 SGDLS and CDR2 YYNGEE. This CDR3 spans 18 amino acids. The trim removed 3 bases at V and 0 bases at J, leaving 11 bases unmatched. The chain's CDR3 is CASSAGQGTRSSYNEQFF. The CDR3 DNA is TGTGCCAGCAGCGCTGGACAGGGAACCAGGAGCTCCTACAATGAGCAGTTCTTC.

V usage is TRBV6-6 and J usage is TRBJ1-6; 7 bases fit TRBD1. The CDR3 runs to 14 residues. V lost 7 bases to trimming and J lost 7 bases; unmatched junction nucleotides: 7. CDR1 is MNHNY, CDR2 SVGAGI, per germline (reference sequence). CDR3 region: CASISTGRNSPLHF. CDR3 bases: TGTGCCAGCATCTCGACAGGGCGGAATTCACCCCTCCACTTT.

The chain employs TRBV19 and TRBJ2-7; D perhaps matches TRBD1 (5 bases). The germline V gene encodes CDR1 LNHDA and CDR2 SQIVND (reference sequence). The germline V and J ends were trimmed by 5 bases and 5 bases, with 16 bases remaining between them. This CDR3 spans 14 amino acids. The CDR3 loop is CASSPRQGGHEQYF. CDR3 nucleotides: TGTGCCAGTAGTCCCCGTCAGGGTGGCCACGAGCAGTACTTC.

The CDR3 is CASSPVRGLAFNEQFF. CDR3 bases: TGCGCCAGCAGCCCGGTGCGGGGACTAGCCTTCAATGAGCAGTTCTTC. The gene calls are TRBV5-1 and TRBJ2-1; TRBD2 aligns across 9 bases. This CDR3 is built from 16 residues. From germline, CDR1 is SGHRS and CDR2 YFSETQ. V shed 4 bases, J shed 6 bases, and the junction held 11 bases outside the gene matches.

This clone showed up just once. The germline gene is not matched at one end of the junction; a read error may be the cause. CDR3 in amino acids: CSARELDRVLF. The CDR3 nucleotides read TGCAGTGCTAGAGAACTCGACAGGGTACTCTTC. The V call is TRBV20-1, the J call TRBJ2-1; 7 bases align to TRBD1. Germline V gene lookup returns CDR1 DFQATT and CDR2 SNEGSKA (reference sequence). The CDR3 spans 11 residues.